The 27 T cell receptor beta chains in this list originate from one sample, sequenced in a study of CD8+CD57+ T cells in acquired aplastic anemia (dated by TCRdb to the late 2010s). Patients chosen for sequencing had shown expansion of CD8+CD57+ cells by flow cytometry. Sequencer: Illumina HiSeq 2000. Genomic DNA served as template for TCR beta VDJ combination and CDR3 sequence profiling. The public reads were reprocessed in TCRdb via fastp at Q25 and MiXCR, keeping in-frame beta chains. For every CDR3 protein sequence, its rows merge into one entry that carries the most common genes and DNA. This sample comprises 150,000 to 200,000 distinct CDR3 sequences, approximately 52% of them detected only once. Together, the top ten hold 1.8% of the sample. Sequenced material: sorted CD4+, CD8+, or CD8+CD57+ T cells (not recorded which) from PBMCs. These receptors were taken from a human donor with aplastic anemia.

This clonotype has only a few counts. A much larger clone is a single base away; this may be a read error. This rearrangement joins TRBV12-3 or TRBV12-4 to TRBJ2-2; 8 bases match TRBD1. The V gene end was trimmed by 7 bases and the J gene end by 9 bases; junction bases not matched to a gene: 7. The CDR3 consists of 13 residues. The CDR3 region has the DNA TGTGCCAGCAACCTGCAGGGGGCCAGGGAGCTGTTTTTT. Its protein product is CASNLQGARELFF.

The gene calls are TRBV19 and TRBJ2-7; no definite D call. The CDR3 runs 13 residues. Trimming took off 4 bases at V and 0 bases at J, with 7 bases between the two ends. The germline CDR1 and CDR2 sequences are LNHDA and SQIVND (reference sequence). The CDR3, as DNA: TGTGCCAGTAGTACCCGGAACTCCTACGAGCAGTACTTC. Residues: CASSTRNSYEQYF.

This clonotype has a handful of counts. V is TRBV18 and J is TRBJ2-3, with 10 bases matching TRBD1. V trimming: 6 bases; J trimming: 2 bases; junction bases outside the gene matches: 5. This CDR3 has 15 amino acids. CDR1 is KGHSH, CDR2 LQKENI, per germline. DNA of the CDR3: TGTGCCAGCTCTTTCGGACAGGGGGTCACAGATACGCAGTATTTT. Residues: CASSFGQGVTDTQYF.

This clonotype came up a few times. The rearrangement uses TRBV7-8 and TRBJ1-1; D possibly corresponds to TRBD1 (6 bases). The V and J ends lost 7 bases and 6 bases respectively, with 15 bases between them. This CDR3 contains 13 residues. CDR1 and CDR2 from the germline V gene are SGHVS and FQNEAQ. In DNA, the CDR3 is TGTGCCAGCACCTACAGGGTTGGGTCTGAAGCTTTCTTT. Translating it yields CASTYRVGSEAFF.

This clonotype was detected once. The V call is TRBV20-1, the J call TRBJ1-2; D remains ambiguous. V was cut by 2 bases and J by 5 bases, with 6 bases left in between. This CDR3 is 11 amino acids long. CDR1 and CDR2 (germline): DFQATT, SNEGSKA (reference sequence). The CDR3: CSARLPYGYTF. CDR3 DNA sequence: TGCAGTGCTAGATTGCCATATGGCTACACCTTC.

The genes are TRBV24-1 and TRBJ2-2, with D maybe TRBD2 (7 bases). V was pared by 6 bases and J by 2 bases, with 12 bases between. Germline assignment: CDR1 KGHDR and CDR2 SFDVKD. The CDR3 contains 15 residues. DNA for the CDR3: TGTGCCACCAGTCTCACGGGGGGCAACACCGGGGAGCTGTTTTTT. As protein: CATSLTGGNTGELFF.

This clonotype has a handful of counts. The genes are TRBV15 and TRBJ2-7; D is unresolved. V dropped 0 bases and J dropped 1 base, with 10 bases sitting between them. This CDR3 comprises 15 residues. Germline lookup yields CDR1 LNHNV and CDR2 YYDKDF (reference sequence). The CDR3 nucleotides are TGTGCCACCAGCAGAGATCGCGGAGCTTCCTACGAGCAGTACTTC. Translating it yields CATSRDRGASYEQYF.

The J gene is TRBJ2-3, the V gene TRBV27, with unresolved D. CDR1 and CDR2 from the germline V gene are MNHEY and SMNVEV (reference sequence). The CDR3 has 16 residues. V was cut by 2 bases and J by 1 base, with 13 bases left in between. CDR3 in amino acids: CASSLGRLDGTDTQYF. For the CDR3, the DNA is TGTGCCAGCAGTTTAGGGCGCCTGGATGGCACAGATACGCAGTATTTT.

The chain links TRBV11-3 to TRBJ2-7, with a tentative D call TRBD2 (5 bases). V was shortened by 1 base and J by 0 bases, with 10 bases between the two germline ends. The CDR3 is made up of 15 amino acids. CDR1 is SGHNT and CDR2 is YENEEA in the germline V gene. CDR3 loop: CASSLAGAGSYEQYF. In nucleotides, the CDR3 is TGTGCCAGCAGCTTAGCCGGCGCGGGCTCCTACGAGCAGTACTTC.

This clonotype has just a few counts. CDR3 coding DNA: TGTGCCAGCAGCTTCGACAGGGTGGCAGATACGCAGTATTTT. This sequence encodes CASSFDRVADTQYF. The chain couples TRBV2 to TRBJ2-3; 7 positions agree with TRBD1. V lost 6 bases, J lost 4 bases, and 7 bases stayed unmatched. The length of the CDR3 is 14 residues. The germline CDR1 and CDR2 sequences are SNHLY and FYNNEI.

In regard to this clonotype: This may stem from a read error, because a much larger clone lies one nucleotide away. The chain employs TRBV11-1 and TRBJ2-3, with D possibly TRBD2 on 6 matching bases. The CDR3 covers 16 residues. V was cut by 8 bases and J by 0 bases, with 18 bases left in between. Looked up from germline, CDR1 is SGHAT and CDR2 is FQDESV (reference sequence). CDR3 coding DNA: TGTGCCAGCTATTATGTAGCGGTCCCTAGCACAGATACGCAGTATTTT. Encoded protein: CASYYVAVPSTDTQYF.

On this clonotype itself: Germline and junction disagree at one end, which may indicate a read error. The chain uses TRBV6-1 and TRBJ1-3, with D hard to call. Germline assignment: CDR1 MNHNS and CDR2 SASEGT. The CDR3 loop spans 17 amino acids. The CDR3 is CASSATFWVASGDTIYF. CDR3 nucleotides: TGTGCCAGCAGTGCAACCTTCTGGGTCGCCTCTGGAGACACCATATATTTT.

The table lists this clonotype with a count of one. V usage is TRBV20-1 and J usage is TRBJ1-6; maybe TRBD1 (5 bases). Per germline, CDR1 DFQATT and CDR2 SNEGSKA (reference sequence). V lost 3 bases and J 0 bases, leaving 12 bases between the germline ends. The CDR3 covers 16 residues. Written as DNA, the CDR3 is TGCAGTGCTAGTGTTGGGGGGAGCTCCTATAATTCACCCCTCCACTTT. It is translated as CSASVGGSSYNSPLHF.

The CDR3, as DNA: TGTGCCAGCAGCTTTTCACGGGGTTCCTACGAGCAGTACTTC. This sequence encodes CASSFSRGSYEQYF. The chain couples TRBV25-1 to TRBJ2-7; possible D gene TRBD2, 5 bases. Trimming cost V 6 bases and J 1 base, with 13 bases left between them. Germline V CDR1 and CDR2: MGHDK, SYGVNS. The CDR3 totals 14 residues.

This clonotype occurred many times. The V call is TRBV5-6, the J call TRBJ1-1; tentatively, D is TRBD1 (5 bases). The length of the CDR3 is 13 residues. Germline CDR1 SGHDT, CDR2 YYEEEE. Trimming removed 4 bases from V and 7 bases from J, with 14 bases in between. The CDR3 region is CASSRGRRHEAFF. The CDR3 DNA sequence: TGTGCCAGCAGCCGGGGCAGGCGCCATGAAGCTTTCTTT.

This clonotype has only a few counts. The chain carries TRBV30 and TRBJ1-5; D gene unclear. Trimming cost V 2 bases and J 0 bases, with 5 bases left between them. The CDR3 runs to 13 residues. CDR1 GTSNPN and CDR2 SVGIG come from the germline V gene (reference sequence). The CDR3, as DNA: TGTGCCTGGAGTCGAGATAGCAATCAGCCCCAGCATTTT. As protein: CAWSRDSNQPQHF. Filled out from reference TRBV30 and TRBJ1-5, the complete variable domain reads SQTIHQWPATLVQPVGSPLSLECTVEGTSNPNLYWYRQAAGRGLQLLFYSVGIGQISSEVPQNLSASRPQDRQFILSSKKLLLSDSGFYLCAWSRDSNQPQHFGDGTRLSIL.

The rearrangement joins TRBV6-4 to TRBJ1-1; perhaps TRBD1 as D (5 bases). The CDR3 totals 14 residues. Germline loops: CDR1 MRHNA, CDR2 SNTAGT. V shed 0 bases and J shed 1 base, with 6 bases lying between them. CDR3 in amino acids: CASSDSTENTEAFF. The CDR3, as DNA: TGTGCCAGCAGTGACTCGACAGAGAACACTGAAGCTTTCTTT.

CDR3 loop: CATSAGGGVETQYF. In DNA, the CDR3 is TGTGCCACCAGTGCTGGCGGGGGGGTTGAGACCCAGTACTTC. This chain uses TRBV24-1 with TRBJ2-5, with TRBD2 matching over 9 bases. Germline CDR1 reads KGHDR; CDR2 reads SFDVKD. The V gene end was trimmed by 5 bases and the J gene end by 5 bases; junction bases not matched to a gene: 5. The CDR3 consists of 14 residues.

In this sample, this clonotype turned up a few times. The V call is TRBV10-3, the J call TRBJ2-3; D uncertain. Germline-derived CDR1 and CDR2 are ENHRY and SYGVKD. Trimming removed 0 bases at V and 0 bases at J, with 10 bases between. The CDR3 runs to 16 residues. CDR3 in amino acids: CAISESEIYSTDTQYF. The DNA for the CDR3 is TGTGCCATCAGTGAGTCTGAAATCTATAGCACAGATACGCAGTATTTT.

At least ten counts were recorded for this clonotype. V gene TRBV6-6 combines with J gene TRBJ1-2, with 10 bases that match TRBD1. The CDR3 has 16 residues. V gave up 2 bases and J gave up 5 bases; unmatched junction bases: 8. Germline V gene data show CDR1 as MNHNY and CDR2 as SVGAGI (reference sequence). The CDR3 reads CASSYLRTGGGYGYTF. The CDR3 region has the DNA TGTGCCAGCAGTTACCTCCGGACAGGGGGGGGGTATGGCTACACCTTC.

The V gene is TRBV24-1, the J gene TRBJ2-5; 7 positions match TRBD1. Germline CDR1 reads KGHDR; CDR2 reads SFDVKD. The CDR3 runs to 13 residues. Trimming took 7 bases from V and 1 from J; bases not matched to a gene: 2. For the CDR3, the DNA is TGTGCCACCAGGGGGACAGCCCAAGAGACCCAGTACTTC. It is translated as CATRGTAQETQYF.

The CDR3 nucleotides are TGTGCCAGCAGTGGACAGATACAAGGCTACACCTTC. Its translation is CASSGQIQGYTF. This sequence joins TRBV28 and TRBJ1-2; a weak D match, TRBD1 (6 bases). V lost 5 bases and J 8 bases, leaving 12 bases between the germline ends. The germline V gene encodes CDR1 MDHEN and CDR2 SYDVKM. The CDR3 length is 12 residues.

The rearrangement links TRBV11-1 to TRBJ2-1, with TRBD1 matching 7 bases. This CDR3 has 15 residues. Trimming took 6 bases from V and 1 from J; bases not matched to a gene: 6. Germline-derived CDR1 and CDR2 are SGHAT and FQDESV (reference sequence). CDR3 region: CASRPDRSSYNEQFF. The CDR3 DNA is TGTGCCAGCAGACCGGACAGGTCTTCCTACAATGAGCAGTTCTTC.

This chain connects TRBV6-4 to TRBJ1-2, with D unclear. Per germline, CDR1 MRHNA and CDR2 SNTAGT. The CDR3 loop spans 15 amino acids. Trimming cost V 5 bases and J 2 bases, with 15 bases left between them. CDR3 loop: CASSPVGGTNYGYTF. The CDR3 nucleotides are TGTGCCAGCAGTCCGGTCGGAGGAACCAACTATGGCTACACCTTC.

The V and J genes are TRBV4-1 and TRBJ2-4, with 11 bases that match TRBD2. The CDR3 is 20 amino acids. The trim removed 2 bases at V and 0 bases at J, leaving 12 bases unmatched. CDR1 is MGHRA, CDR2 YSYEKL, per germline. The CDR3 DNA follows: TGCGCCAGCAGCCAACAATCGACTAGCGGGGCCCTTTCAGCCAAAAACATTCAGTACTTC. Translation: CASSQQSTSGALSAKNIQYF.

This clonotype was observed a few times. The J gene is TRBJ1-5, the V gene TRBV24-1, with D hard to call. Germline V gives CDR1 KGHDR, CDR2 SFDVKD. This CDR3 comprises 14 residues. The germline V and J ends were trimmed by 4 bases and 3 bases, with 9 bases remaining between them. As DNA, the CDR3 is TGTGCCACCAGTGACCACCAGAACAATCAGCCCCAGCATTTT. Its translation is CATSDHQNNQPQHF.

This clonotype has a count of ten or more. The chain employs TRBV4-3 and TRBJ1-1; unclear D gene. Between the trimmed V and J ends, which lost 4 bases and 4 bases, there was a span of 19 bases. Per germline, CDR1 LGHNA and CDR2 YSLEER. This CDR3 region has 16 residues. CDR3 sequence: CASSRHGSGMGTEAFF. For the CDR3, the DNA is TGCGCCAGCAGCCGACATGGTTCGGGGATGGGCACTGAAGCTTTCTTT.